The clone carrying this T cell receptor (beta chain) was recorded once. Its specificity is not known. Described treatment: around 19 received Ad26.COV2.S at low or high dose, single or two shots; roughly five received placebo; per-sample allocation not given. Each sample was drawn 63 days after the first injection (of vaccine or placebo). Expression of Wuhan-strain SARS-CoV-2 spike came from the Ad26 vector that formed the vaccine. Clones were sequenced by immunoSEQ multiplex PCR, and TCRdb holds only the in-frame ones, with some missing. In the table there are some 370,000 clones, about four fifths of which are singletons. These data are taken from a study of Ad26.COV2.S vaccination and SARS-CoV-2 variants. Findings and limits, study-wide: Breadth measured for non-spike TCRs was similar across vaccine and placebo recipients.

The length of the CDR3 is 15 residues. The V end was cut by 8 bases, the J end by 0 bases, with 16 bases between. The germline CDR1 and CDR2 sequences are MNHEY and SMNVEV (reference sequence). The sequenced sample was peripheral blood, obtained in a trial of Ad26.COV2.S vaccine versus placebo. The chain links TRBV27 to TRBJ1-1; a weak D match, TRBD1 (5 bases). The TCR originated in a person between 18 and 59 years old who received the Ad26.COV2.S COVID-19 vaccine or a placebo. The CDR3 bases are TGTGCCAGCGGGAATAAAGGGGTTATGAACACTGAAGCTTTCTTT. Amino acids: CASGNKGVMNTEAFF.